The entry below describes one T cell receptor beta chain. These data originate in a study of blood T cell repertoires in COVID-19. Study-wide context: COVID-19 samples from acute and convalescent phases originated in the United States, Italy and Spain.

The CDR3 covers 15 residues. Germline V gene sequence: CDR1 LGHDT, CDR2 YNNKEL (reference sequence). The ends lost 8 bases at V and 5 bases at J; junction bases unmatched: 12. Clones were sequenced by immunoSEQ multiplex PCR, and TCRdb holds only the in-frame ones, with some missing. The data show about 350,000 clones, roughly 86% seen once. The cohort comprised adults aged roughly 18 to 100 years residing in around 25 US areas. The chain has TRBV3-1 (or the pseudogene TRBV3-2) and TRBJ2-1; 7 positions match TRBD1. The specimen sequenced was PBMCs or T cells enriched from blood (not recorded which). This TCR was recovered from a woman aged 30 to 39 who had been exposed to COVID-19. The CDR3, as DNA: TGTGCCAGCCTCAACAGGGGATTGGCGAACAATGAGCAGTTCTTC. The encoded protein is CASLNRGLANNEQFF.